Listed below are T cell receptor beta chains from one sample, sequenced in a study of beta chain features in type 1 diabetes. The data were produced by immunoSEQ multiplex PCR, yet TCRdb's version contains in-frame clones alone and is incomplete. The repertoire includes approximately 140,000 clones, approximately 52% of them detected once, and roughly 0.43% sits in the top ten. Input material: Tregs from blood. The origin of the receptors is a man aged 18 to 30 in good health. The conserved cysteine and the conserved F or W are not part of the CDR3 here. D genes are given only for firm matches. Where a row states a size, it is once, few, many or the class of an expanded clone; other rows omit it.

CDR3aa	d_gene	abundance	v_gene	j_gene
ASSPRALSYEQY	.	.	TRBV18	TRBJ2-7
ASTPGGGREAF	.	few	TRBV6-5	TRBJ1-1
ASSQTGDASYNEQF	.	.	TRBV4-3	TRBJ2-1
ASSLEAGVGNTIY	.	few	TRBV7-2	TRBJ1-3
ASSGTSIATGELF	TRBD2	.	TRBV7-2	TRBJ2-2
ASSFPGQLTDTQY	.	.	TRBV7-9	TRBJ2-3
ASSLGGQGLYSNQPQH	TRBD1	.	TRBV7-2	TRBJ1-5
ASSFRGLKEQF	TRBD1	.	TRBV28	TRBJ2-1
ASSLAQGYGYT	.	.	TRBV7-9	TRBJ1-2
ASSQDEGLAGKNEQF	TRBD2	.	TRBV4-1	TRBJ2-1
ASGGAGVYEQY	.	few	TRBV2	TRBJ2-7
ASSQEGTGAHYGYT	TRBD1	.	TRBV4-3	TRBJ1-2
ASSPGGLAGPEQY	TRBD2	.	TRBV18	TRBJ2-7
ASSLSYGGRTQETQY	TRBD2	few	TRBV27	TRBJ2-5
ASSEWARLGGNEQF	.	.	TRBV6-1	TRBJ2-1
ASSYAGGRDIQY	TRBD2	.	TRBV6-6	TRBJ2-4
SVEVRGLYEQY	.	.	TRBV29-1	TRBJ2-7
ASSLPGTEAF	.	.	TRBV28	TRBJ1-1
ASSPGQGASGTEAF	TRBD1	few	TRBV7-2	TRBJ1-1
ARSGLAGNEQF	TRBD2	.	TRBV5-8	TRBJ2-1
ASSVTSVIGTGELF	TRBD2	.	TRBV6-1	TRBJ2-2
ASSPEVNTEAF	.	.	TRBV6-5	TRBJ1-1
ATWSVMNTEAF	.	.	TRBV6-5	TRBJ1-1
ASSLGTAIRRKY	TRBD1	.	TRBV7-8	TRBJ2-7